One and the same sample provided the 12 T cell receptor beta chains below, sequenced in a study of cytomegalovirus exposure and HLA in healthy donors (dated by TCRdb to 2015 to 2018). The library was produced with the immunoSEQ multiplex PCR assay. The multiplex PCR relied on a mix of 60 forward primers for TCR Vbeta segments and 13 reverse primers for TCR Jbeta segments. The immuneACCESS repertoire file appears here via TCRdb, limited to in-frame rearrangements. These files lack a portion of the clones; in checked studies, under half of the deficit traces to unresolved V genes, and the cause of the others is not known. The sample table includes about 91,000 clones. The ten largest make up 3% to 4% of the sample. Sequencing was done on a sample of PBMCs. These receptors all stem from a woman in her twenties or thirties in good health and CMV-seronegative.

The chain combines TRBV28 with TRBJ2-7; D remains ambiguous. CDR3 length equals 13 residues. The ends were cut back, 2 bases at V and 2 bases at J, with 7 bases in the middle. Germline V gene data show CDR1 as MDHEN and CDR2 as SYDVKM. The CDR3 DNA is TGTGCCAGCAGTTTAGCGGCGACCTACGAGCAGTACTTC. Protein sequence: CASSLAATYEQYF. The full variable domain, rest sourced from reference TRBV28 and TRBJ2-7, is DVKVTQSSRYLVKRTGEKVFLECVQDMDHENMFWYRQDPGLGLRLIYFSYDVKMKEKGDIPEGYSVSREKKERFSLILESASTNQTSMYLCASSLAATYEQYFGPGTRLTVT.

The chain has TRBV5-4 and TRBJ2-2; perhaps TRBD1 as D (6 bases). Germline V gene data show CDR1 as SGHNT and CDR2 as YYREEE (reference sequence). This CDR3 contains 12 residues. V shed 5 bases and J shed 7 bases, with 9 bases lying between them. The CDR3 DNA sequence: TGTGCCAGCAGTCAACAGGGCGGGGAGCTGTTTTTT. It translates to CASSQQGGELFF.

The V call is TRBV6-1, the J call TRBJ2-3, with D tentatively TRBD1 (6 bases). The germline CDR1 and CDR2 sequences are MNHNS and SASEGT. The V and J ends lost 3 bases and 4 bases respectively, with 8 bases between them. The CDR3 consists of 13 residues. In DNA, the CDR3 is TGTGCCAGCAGTGAGTCAGGGGCAGATACGCAGTATTTT. It codes for CASSESGADTQYF.

This rearrangement joins TRBV7-2 to TRBJ1-6, with D possibly TRBD1 on 6 matching bases. There are 16 residues in the CDR3. Germline V gives CDR1 SGHTA, CDR2 FQGNSA. Trimming took off 0 bases at V and 5 bases at J, with 11 bases between the two ends. As DNA, the CDR3 is TGTGCCAGCAGCTTAGCGGGGGGGCCTAATAATTCACCCCTCCACTTT. Its translation: CASSLAGGPNNSPLHF.

The chain is built from TRBV6-6 and TRBJ2-1, with a tentative D call TRBD2 (6 bases). The V gene lost 5 bases and the J gene lost 8 bases, with 16 bases spanning the gap. Germline-derived CDR1 and CDR2 are MNHNY and SVGAGI (reference sequence). CDR3 length: 14 residues. The CDR3 loop is CASSAATRTDEQFF. The CDR3 DNA is TGTGCCAGCAGTGCCGCGACTAGGACCGATGAGCAGTTCTTC.

This chain links TRBV9 with TRBJ1-5; a possible D gene is TRBD1 (5 bases). CDR1 and CDR2 from the germline V gene are SGDLS and YYNGEE. The CDR3 is made up of 14 amino acids. V was cut by 3 bases and J by 0 bases, with 7 bases left in between. The CDR3 loop reads CASSGDSSNQPQHF. The CDR3 DNA reads TGTGCCAGCAGCGGAGACAGTAGCAATCAGCCCCAGCATTTT.

The V and J genes are TRBV10-3 and TRBJ2-3; D gene ambiguous. The CDR3 spans 14 residues. With 4 bases removed from V and 2 bases from J, the gap between germline ends came to 10 bases. Germline CDR1 ENHRY, CDR2 SYGVKD. The CDR3 reads CAISVDTLTDTQYF. The CDR3 nucleotides are TGTGCCATCAGTGTTGACACTCTCACAGATACGCAGTATTTT.

V and J are TRBV7-9 and TRBJ1-4; TRBD1 aligns across 7 bases. This CDR3 spans 14 amino acids. Germline V gives CDR1 SEHNR, CDR2 FQNEAQ (reference sequence). The V and J ends lost 4 bases and 4 bases, in that order; junction bases with no gene match: 3. This CDR3 reads CASSYRGLNEKLFF. CDR3 bases: TGTGCCAGCAGCTATAGGGGGCTTAATGAAAAACTGTTTTTT.

The chain recombines TRBV5-1 with TRBJ2-1; possible D gene TRBD2, 5 bases. V lost 0 bases and J lost 8, with 12 bases in between. The length of the CDR3 is 14 residues. Per the germline V gene, CDR1 is SGHRS and CDR2 is YFSETQ. DNA of the CDR3: TGCGCCAGCAGCTTGGCAGCGGCCAACGATGAGCAGTTCTTC. This codes for CASSLAAANDEQFF.

The chain combines TRBV7-3 with TRBJ2-1, with TRBD2 matching over 9 bases. This CDR3 region has 15 residues. The germline V gene encodes CDR1 SGHTA and CDR2 FQGTGA. Germline trimming cut 2 bases from V and 7 bases from J; bases unmatched to any gene: 6. Here the CDR3 DNA reads TGTGCCAGCAGCTTAGTTCTAGCGGGATGGAATGAGCAGTTCTTC. This gives the protein CASSLVLAGWNEQFF. The whole variable domain, filled in from reference TRBV7-3 and TRBJ2-1, reads GAGVSQTPSNKVTEKGKYVELRCDPISGHTALYWYRQSLGQGPEFLIYFQGTGAADDSGLPNDRFFAVRPEGSVSTLKIQRTERGDSAVYLCASSLVLAGWNEQFFGPGTRLTVL.

The genes are TRBV11-3 and TRBJ2-5; 9 nucleotides line up with TRBD1. This CDR3 contains 14 residues. From germline, CDR1 is SGHNT and CDR2 YENEEA. With V trimmed by 5 bases and J by 4 bases, 5 bases remained unmatched. The CDR3 spells CASSPQTGGETQYF. CDR3 in DNA: TGTGCCAGCAGCCCGCAGACAGGGGGAGAGACCCAGTACTTC. Using reference TRBV11-3 and TRBJ2-5 for the parts outside the CDR3, the full variable domain is EAGVVQSPRYKIIEKKQPVAFWCNPISGHNTLYWYLQNLGQGPELLIRYENEEAVDDSQLPKDRFSAERLKGVDSTLKIQPAELGDSAVYLCASSPQTGGETQYFGPGTRLLVL.

The chain is built from TRBV6-5 and TRBJ2-2, with D possibly matching TRBD1 (6 bases). V was clipped by 7 bases and J by 1 base, with 13 bases between them. The CDR3 is made up of 15 amino acids. Germline V CDR1 and CDR2: MNHEY, SVGAGI. The CDR3 nucleotides are TGTGCCAGCACCCAACTGGACAGGAACACCGGGGAGCTGTTTTTT. This translates into CASTQLDRNTGELFF.